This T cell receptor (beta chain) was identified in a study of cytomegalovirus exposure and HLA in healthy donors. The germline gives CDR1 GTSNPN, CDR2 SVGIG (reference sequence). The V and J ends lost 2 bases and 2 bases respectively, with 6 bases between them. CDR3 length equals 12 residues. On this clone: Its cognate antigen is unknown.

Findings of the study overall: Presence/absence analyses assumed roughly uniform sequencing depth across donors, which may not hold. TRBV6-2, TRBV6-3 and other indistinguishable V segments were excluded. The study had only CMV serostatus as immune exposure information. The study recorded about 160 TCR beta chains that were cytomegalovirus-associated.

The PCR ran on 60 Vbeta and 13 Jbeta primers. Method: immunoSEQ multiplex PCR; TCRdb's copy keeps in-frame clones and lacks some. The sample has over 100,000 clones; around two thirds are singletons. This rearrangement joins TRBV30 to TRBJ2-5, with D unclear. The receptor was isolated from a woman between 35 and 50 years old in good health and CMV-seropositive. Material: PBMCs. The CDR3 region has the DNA TGTGCCTGGAGTCAGGCACAAGAGACCCAGTACTTC. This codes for CAWSQAQETQYF.